The 10 T cell receptor beta chains below were found in one sample sequenced in a study of control samples from healthy donors and cancer patients. The repertoire was sequenced with immunoSEQ multiplex PCR; TCRdb's copy has only in-frame clones and lacks some. The profile shows 95,000 to 150,000 clones, roughly 90% of them singletons. The sequenced sample consisted of blood. The receptor set was obtained from a woman aged 18-29 years in good health.

The chain uses TRBV7-2 and TRBJ2-5, with TRBD1 as a possible D gene (6 bases). The V end was cut by 4 bases, the J end by 4 bases, with 13 bases between. The CDR3 contains 14 residues. Germline V gene sequence: CDR1 SGHTA, CDR2 FQGNSA. The CDR3 DNA sequence: TGTGCCAGCAGCTACCAATGGGGGCCAGAGACCCAGTACTTC. It encodes CASSYQWGPETQYF.

This clone was picked up a small number of times. V is TRBV28 and J is TRBJ1-2; TRBD1 is a possible D gene (5 bases). The V and J ends lost 6 bases and 7 bases respectively, with 12 bases between them. CDR1 MDHEN and CDR2 SYDVKM come from the germline V gene. The CDR3 extends over 12 amino acids. The CDR3 DNA reads TGTGCCAGCAGCAGGGACGTTAGTGGCTACACCTTC. It codes for CASSRDVSGYTF.

V and J are TRBV3-1 (or the pseudogene TRBV3-2) and TRBJ1-6; 10 nucleotides line up with TRBD1. The CDR3 consists of 15 residues. V dropped 1 base and J dropped 9; count of bases not matched to a gene: 3. Germline values: CDR1 LGHDT, CDR2 YNNKEL (reference sequence). The CDR3 bases are TGTGCCAGCAGCCAAGGAGGGACAGGGGTTTCACCCCTCCACTTT. This sequence encodes CASSQGGTGVSPLHF.

The chain links TRBV7-9 to TRBJ2-2, with TRBD1 as a possible D gene (7 bases). The CDR3 runs to 15 residues. Germline-derived CDR1 and CDR2 are SEHNR and FQNEAQ (reference sequence). V lost 11 bases and J 1 base, leaving 17 bases between the germline ends. CDR3 in amino acids: CAGVRQGGNTGELFF. CDR3 DNA sequence: TGTGCCGGCGTCCGCCAGGGGGGGAACACCGGGGAGCTGTTTTTT. Together with reference TRBV7-9 and TRBJ2-2, the CDR3 gives the full variable domain: DTGVSQNPRHKITKRGQNVTFRCDPISEHNRLYWYRQTLGQGPEFLTYFQNEAQLEKSRLLSDRFSAERPKGSFSTLEIQRTEQGDSAMYLCAGVRQGGNTGELFFGEGSRLTVL.

The DNA of the CDR3 is TGTGCCAGCTCACCAACAGGAGCGAACACCGGGGAGCTGTTTTTT. It encodes CASSPTGANTGELFF. The chain combines TRBV18 with TRBJ2-2; maybe TRBD1 (5 bases). Between the trimmed V and J ends, which lost 2 bases and 0 bases, there was a span of 7 bases. The CDR3 length is 15 residues. The V gene's germline CDR1 is KGHSH and CDR2 LQKENI. The variable domain in full, completed from reference TRBV18 and TRBJ2-2, reads NAGVMQNPRHLVRRRGQEARLRCSPMKGHSHVYWYRQLPEEGLKFMVYLQKENIIDESGMPKERFSAEFPKEGPSILRIQQVVRGDSAAYFCASSPTGANTGELFFGEGSRLTVL.

The rearrangement joins TRBV20-1 to TRBJ2-1; 7 bases line up with TRBD1. Germline-derived CDR1 and CDR2 are DFQATT and SNEGSKA (reference sequence). CDR3 length equals 12 residues. The J segment lost 8 bases and the V segment lost 3 bases, leaving 4 bases of the junction unmatched. CDR3 DNA: TGCAGTGCTAGTAAGGGGGCAGATGAGCAGTTCTTC. Amino acids: CSASKGADEQFF.

This rearrangement joins TRBV20-1 to TRBJ1-2; TRBD1 matches at 9 bases. The CDR3 covers 15 residues. The trim removed 3 bases at V and 3 bases at J, leaving 8 bases unmatched. Germline CDR1 is DFQATT and CDR2 is SNEGSKA (reference sequence). CDR3 bases: TGCAGTGCTAGTCAGGACAGGGGTAATCACTATGGCTACACCTTC. This gives the protein CSASQDRGNHYGYTF.

The J gene is TRBJ2-1, the V gene TRBV24-1; the D gene is possibly TRBD2 (5 bases). The germline CDR1 and CDR2 sequences are KGHDR and SFDVKD. The CDR3 is 14 residues long. Trimming pared 1 base from V and 5 bases from J, leaving 8 bases between. CDR3 sequence reads: CATSDLRGNNEQFF. The CDR3 DNA sequence: TGTGCCACCAGTGATTTAAGAGGGAACAATGAGCAGTTCTTC.

This sequence joins TRBV3-1 (or the pseudogene TRBV3-2) and TRBJ1-5, with TRBD1 as a possible D gene (5 bases). The CDR3 totals 14 residues. The V end lost 5 bases, the J end lost 7 bases, and 15 bases lay between the germline ends. CDR1 LGHDT and CDR2 YNNKEL come from the germline V gene (reference sequence). CDR3 in amino acids: CASSTRGARQPQHF. The DNA of the CDR3 is TGTGCCAGCAGCACCAGAGGGGCCAGACAGCCCCAGCATTTT.

V usage is TRBV11-2 and J usage is TRBJ1-1; a weak D match, TRBD1 (6 bases). Germline CDR1 SGHAT, CDR2 FQNNGV. V was clipped by 1 base and J by 1 base, with 10 bases between them. The CDR3 loop spans 15 amino acids. As DNA, the CDR3 is TGTGCCAGCAGCTTAGGAGGAGGGGGGAACACTGAAGCTTTCTTT. Amino acid sequence: CASSLGGGGNTEAFF. Drawing the rest from reference TRBV11-2 and TRBJ1-1, the complete variable domain is EAGVAQSPRYKIIEKRQSVAFWCNPISGHATLYWYQQILGQGPKLLIQFQNNGVVDDSQLPKDRFSAERLKGVDSTLKIQPAKLEDSAVYLCASSLGGGGNTEAFFGQGTRLTVV.